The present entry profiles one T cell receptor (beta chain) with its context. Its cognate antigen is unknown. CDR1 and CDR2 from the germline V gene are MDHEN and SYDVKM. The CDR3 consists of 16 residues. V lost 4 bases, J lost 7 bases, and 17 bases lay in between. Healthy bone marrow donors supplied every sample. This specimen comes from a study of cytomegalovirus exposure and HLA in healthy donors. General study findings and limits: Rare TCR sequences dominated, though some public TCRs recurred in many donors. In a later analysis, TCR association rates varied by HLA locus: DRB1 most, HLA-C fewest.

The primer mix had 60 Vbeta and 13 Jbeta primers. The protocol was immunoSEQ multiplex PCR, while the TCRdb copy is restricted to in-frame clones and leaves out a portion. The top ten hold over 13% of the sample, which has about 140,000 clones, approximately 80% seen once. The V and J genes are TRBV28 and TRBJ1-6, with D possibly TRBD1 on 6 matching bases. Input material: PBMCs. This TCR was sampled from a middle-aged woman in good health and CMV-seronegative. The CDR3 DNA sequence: TGTGCCAGCAGTTCCCCGCAGACAGGCGTAAATTCACCCCTCCACTTT. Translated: CASSSPQTGVNSPLHF.